This T cell receptor (beta chain) was captured in a study of tumor-infiltrating lymphocytes in localized non-small cell lung cancer. Profiled with immunoSEQ multiplex PCR; TCRdb holds only in-frame clones, not every one. Here the sample spans 6,400 or so clones, around 77% being singletons. This receptor was obtained from a human donor with non-small cell lung cancer. Sequenced material: lung tumor tissue.

The CDR3 DNA is TGTGCCAGCAGCTTGGTTGAGGGTTGGTCCTACGAGCAGTACTTC. Encoded protein: CASSLVEGWSYEQYF. The chain combines TRBV5-5 with TRBJ2-5; D may be TRBD2 (5 bases). The DNA end lines up better with TRBJ2-7; the J call may be wrong. Germline loops: CDR1 SGHKS, CDR2 YYEKEE (reference sequence). CDR3 length equals 15 residues.